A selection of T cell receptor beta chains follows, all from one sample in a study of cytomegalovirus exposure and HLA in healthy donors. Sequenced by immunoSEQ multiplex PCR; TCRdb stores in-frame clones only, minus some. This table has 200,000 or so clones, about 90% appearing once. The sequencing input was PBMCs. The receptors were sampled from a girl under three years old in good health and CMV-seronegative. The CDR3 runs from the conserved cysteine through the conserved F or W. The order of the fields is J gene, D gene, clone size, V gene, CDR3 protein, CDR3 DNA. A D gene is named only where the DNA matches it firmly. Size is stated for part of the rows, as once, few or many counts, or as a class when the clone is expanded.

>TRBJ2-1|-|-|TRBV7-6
CASSLGTGRNYNEQFF
TGTGCCAGCAGCTTAGGGACTGGGAGGAACTACAATGAGCAGTTCTTC
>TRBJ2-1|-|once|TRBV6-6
CASSYGRGTYNEQLF
TGTGCCAGCAGTTACGGCAGGGGAACCTACAATGAGCAGCTCTTC
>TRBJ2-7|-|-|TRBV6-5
CASSYSSGPVDEQYF
TGTGCCAGCAGTTACTCTAGCGGACCAGTGGACGAGCAGTACTTC
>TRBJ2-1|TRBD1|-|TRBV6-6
CASSYGTVSDEQFF
TGTGCCAGCAGTTACGGGACAGTGAGCGATGAGCAGTTCTTC
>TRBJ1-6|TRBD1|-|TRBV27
CASSLARQGLNNSPLHF
TGTGCCAGCAGTTTAGCCCGACAGGGGTTGAATAATTCACCCCTCCACTTT
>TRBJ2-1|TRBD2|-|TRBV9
CASSVSPDRGLAAGSYNEQFF
TGTGCCAGCAGCGTAAGTCCCGACCGGGGACTAGCGGCGGGATCCTACAATGAGCAGTTCTTC
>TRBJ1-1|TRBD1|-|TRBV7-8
CASSRGQGLNTEAFF
TGTGCCAGCAGCCGAGGACAGGGTCTGAACACTGAAGCTTTCTTT
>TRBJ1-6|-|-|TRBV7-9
CASSLAQLKLGQRTPLHF
TGTGCCAGCAGCTTAGCCCAACTCAAATTAGGACAGAGAACACCCCTCCACTTT
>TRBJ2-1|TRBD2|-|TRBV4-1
CASSQSGGHYNEQFF
TGCGCCAGCAGCCAGTCGGGGGGTCATTACAATGAGCAGTTCTTC
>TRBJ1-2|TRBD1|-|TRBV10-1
CASTMNRGSNYGYTF
TGCGCCAGCACTATGAACAGGGGTTCAAACTATGGCTACACCTTC
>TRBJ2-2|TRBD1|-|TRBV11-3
CASSSGQDSNTGELFF
TGTGCCAGCAGCTCGGGACAGGACTCGAACACCGGGGAGCTGTTTTTT
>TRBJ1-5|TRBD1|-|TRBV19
CASSRKSRQGANQPQHF
TGTGCCAGTAGTCGAAAATCTCGACAGGGAGCCAATCAGCCCCAGCATTTT
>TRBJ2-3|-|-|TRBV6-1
CASSETQADTQYF
TGTGCCAGCAGTGAAACCCAGGCAGATACGCAGTATTTT
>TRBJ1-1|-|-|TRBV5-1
CASSRPGQLNTEAFF
TGCGCCAGCAGCCGCCCCGGACAGCTGAACACTGAAGCTTTCTTT
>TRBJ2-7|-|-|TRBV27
CASSLVGPGSYEQYF
TGTGCCAGCAGTTTAGTGGGCCCCGGCTCCTACGAGCAGTACTTC